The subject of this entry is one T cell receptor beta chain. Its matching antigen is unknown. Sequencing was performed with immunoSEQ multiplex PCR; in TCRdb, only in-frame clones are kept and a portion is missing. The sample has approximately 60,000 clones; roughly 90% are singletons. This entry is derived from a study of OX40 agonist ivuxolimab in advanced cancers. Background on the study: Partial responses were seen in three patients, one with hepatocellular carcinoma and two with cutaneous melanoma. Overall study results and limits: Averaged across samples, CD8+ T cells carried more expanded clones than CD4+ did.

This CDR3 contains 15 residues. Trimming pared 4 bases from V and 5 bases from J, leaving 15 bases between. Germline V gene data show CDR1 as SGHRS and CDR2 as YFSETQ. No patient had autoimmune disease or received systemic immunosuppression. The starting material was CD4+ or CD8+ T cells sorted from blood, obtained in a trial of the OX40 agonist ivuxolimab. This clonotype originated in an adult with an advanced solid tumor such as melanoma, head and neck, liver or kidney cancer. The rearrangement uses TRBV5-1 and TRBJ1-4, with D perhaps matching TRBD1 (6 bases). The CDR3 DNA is TGCGCCAGCAGCACCGGGGGGCGTGGGAATGAAAAACTGTTTTTT. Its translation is CASSTGGRGNEKLFF. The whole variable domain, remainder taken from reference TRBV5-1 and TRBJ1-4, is KAGVTQTPRYLIKTRGQQVTLSCSPISGHRSVSWYQQTPGQGLQFLFEYFSETQRNKGNFPGRFSGRQFSNSRSEMNVSTLELGDSALYLCASSTGGRGNEKLFFGSGTQLSVL.